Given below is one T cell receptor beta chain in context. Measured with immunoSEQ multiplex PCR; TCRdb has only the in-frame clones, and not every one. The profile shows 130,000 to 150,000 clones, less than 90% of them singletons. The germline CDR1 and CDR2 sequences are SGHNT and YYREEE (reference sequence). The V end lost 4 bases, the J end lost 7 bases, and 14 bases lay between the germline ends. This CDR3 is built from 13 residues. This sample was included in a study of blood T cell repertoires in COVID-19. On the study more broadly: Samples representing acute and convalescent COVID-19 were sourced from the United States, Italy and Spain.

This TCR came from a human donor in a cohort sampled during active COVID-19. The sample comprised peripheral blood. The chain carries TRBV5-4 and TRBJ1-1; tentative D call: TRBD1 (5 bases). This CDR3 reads CASSLGTEIEAFF. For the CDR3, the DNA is TGTGCCAGCAGCCTCGGGACTGAAATTGAAGCTTTCTTT.